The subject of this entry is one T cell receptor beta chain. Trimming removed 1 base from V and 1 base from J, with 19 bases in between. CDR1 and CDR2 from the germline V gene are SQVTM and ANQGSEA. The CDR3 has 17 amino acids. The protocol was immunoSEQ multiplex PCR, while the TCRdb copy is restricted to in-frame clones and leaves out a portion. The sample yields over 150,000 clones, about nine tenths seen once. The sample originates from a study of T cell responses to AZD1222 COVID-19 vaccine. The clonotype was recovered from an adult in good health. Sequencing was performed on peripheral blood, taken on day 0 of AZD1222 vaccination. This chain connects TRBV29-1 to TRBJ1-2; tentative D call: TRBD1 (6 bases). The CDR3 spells CSVEAGAGAWVNYGYTF. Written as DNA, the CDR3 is TGCAGCGTTGAAGCGGGGGCAGGGGCATGGGTTAACTATGGCTACACCTTC.